A single sample gave rise to the 22 T cell receptor beta chains below, sequenced in a study of blood T cells in healthy people across ages. The second PCR ran about 6 to 12 cycles with a sample-barcoded 5' primer and J-beta primers. One entry per CDR3 protein, called by TCRdb with MiXCR from the 5' RACE reads. This sample has fewer than 900,000 distinct CDR3 sequences, with 49% found just once. The sample comprised blood. These receptors were obtained from a woman aged 60-75 years in good health.

The table lists this clonotype with a few counts. V is TRBV18 and J is TRBJ2-7; D is unclear. V shed 6 bases and J shed 3 bases, with 15 bases lying between them. In germline, CDR1 is KGHSH, CDR2 LQKENI. The CDR3 covers 14 residues. CDR3 nucleotides: TGTGCCAGCTCCCCCTGGGCGACCGACTACGAGCAGTACTTC. Protein sequence: CASSPWATDYEQYF.

CDR3 protein: CASSQEWALMETQYF. The CDR3 DNA is TGCGCCAGCAGCCAAGAATGGGCACTGATGGAGACCCAGTACTTC. V and J are TRBV4-3 and TRBJ2-7; D gene unclear. Matching the DNA end better, TRBJ2-5 makes the J call doubtful. CDR1 LGHNA and CDR2 YSLEER come from the germline V gene. The CDR3 runs to 15 residues.

In this sample, this clonotype turned up a few times. The CDR3 reads CSAIPGLAKNIQYF. The CDR3 coding sequence is TGCAGTGCTATCCCGGGACTAGCCAAAAACATTCAGTACTTC. J is TRBJ2-4 and V is TRBV20-1; possible D gene TRBD2, 6 bases. The CDR3 is 14 residues long. The V gene lost 4 bases and the J gene lost 0 bases, with 10 bases spanning the gap. CDR1 is DFQATT, CDR2 SNEGSKA, per germline (reference sequence).

In its sample, this clonotype was seen many times. The chain carries TRBV7-2 and TRBJ2-5, with D perhaps matching TRBD1 or TRBD2 (6 bases each). V lost 2 bases to trimming and J lost 3 bases, with 10 bases between them. The germline CDR1 and CDR2 sequences are SGHTA and FQGNSA. CDR3 length: 14 residues. CDR3: CASSLMGGEETQYF. The CDR3 DNA is TGTGCCAGCAGCTTAATGGGGGGCGAAGAGACCCAGTACTTC.

This chain links TRBV6-1 with TRBJ2-3; D gene ambiguous. The CDR3 runs to 13 residues. The germline V and J ends were trimmed by 2 bases and 6 bases, with 9 bases remaining between them. Looked up from germline, CDR1 is MNHNS and CDR2 is SASEGT. The DNA of the CDR3 is TGTGCCAGCAGTGAACAGATTAGGGATACGCAGTATTTT. Translated: CASSEQIRDTQYF.

The gene calls are TRBV4-2 and TRBJ2-1; possibly TRBD2 for D (7 bases). Trimming stripped 0 bases from V and 11 bases from J, with 11 bases between. CDR3 length equals 13 residues. Germline CDR1 and CDR2: LGHNA and YNFKEQ. CDR3 DNA: TGTGCCAGCAGCCAAGAATCGGGGGGCCAGCAGTTCTTC. This codes for CASSQESGGQQFF.

The rearrangement uses TRBV9 and TRBJ1-2; D not resolved. Trimming left V 0 bases short and J 7 bases short, with 16 bases between. CDR3 length: 15 amino acids. In germline, CDR1 is SGDLS, CDR2 YYNGEE. The CDR3, as DNA: TGTGCCAGCAGCGTAGATGGGGTAGGCTCGGGTGGCTACACCTTC. It codes for CASSVDGVGSGGYTF. Looking up the rest from reference TRBV9 and TRBJ1-2 gives the full variable domain: DSGVTQTPKHLITATGQRVTLRCSPRSGDLSVYWYQQSLDQGLQFLIQYYNGEERAKGNILERFSAQQFPDLHSELNLSSLELGDSALYFCASSVDGVGSGGYTFGSGTRLTVV.

V is TRBV15 and J is TRBJ2-5; D gene ambiguous. The J call is uncertain, as TRBJ2-7 better fits the DNA end. The CDR3 sequence is 13 residues long. Germline V lookup: CDR1 LNHNV, CDR2 YYDKDF (reference sequence). The CDR3 DNA is TGTGCCACCAGCATTAGCCTTTTCTACGAGCAGTACTTC. The encoded protein is CATSISLFYEQYF.

In this sample, this clonotype turned up a few times. The V gene is TRBV12-3 or TRBV12-4, the J gene TRBJ2-3, with 12 nucleotides matching TRBD2. The CDR3 sequence is 15 residues long. V lost 5 bases to trimming and J lost 5 bases; unmatched junction nucleotides: 5. The CDR3 DNA sequence: TGTGCCAGCAGTCCTCCGGGACTAGCGGGAGATACGCAGTATTTT. This codes for CASSPPGLAGDTQYF.

The chain employs TRBV2 and TRBJ1-2, with 10 bases lining up with TRBD1. Unmatched junction bases numbered 6, after V lost 3 bases and J lost 2 bases. Per the germline V gene, CDR1 is SNHLY and CDR2 is FYNNEI. The CDR3 runs 16 residues. The CDR3 DNA follows: TGTGCCAGCAGTGATGCTCTGGGACAGGGGAACTATGGCTACACCTTC. This encodes CASSDALGQGNYGYTF.

V gene TRBV7-2 combines with J gene TRBJ2-3, with D unclear. The germline CDR1 and CDR2 sequences are SGHTA and FQGNSA. V lost 5 bases and J 0 bases, leaving 9 bases between the germline ends. The CDR3 is 14 amino acids. CDR3 loop: CASSPLSSTDTQYF. The CDR3 DNA follows: TGTGCCAGCAGCCCCCTGAGCAGCACAGATACGCAGTATTTT.

The chain carries TRBV20-1 and TRBJ2-3; either TRBD1 or TRBD2 may supply D (5 bases each). The V end was cut by 5 bases, the J end by 2 bases, with 11 bases between. Germline V gene data show CDR1 as DFQATT and CDR2 as SNEGSKA (reference sequence). The CDR3 contains 13 residues. This CDR3 is CSAGGHNTDTQYF. The DNA of the CDR3 is TGCAGTGCTGGAGGACACAACACAGATACGCAGTATTTT.

This clonotype was recorded a few times. The gene calls are TRBV28 and TRBJ2-4; 7 bases are a match to TRBD2. Looked up from germline, CDR1 is MDHEN and CDR2 is SYDVKM. The CDR3 is 15 residues long. The V gene end was trimmed by 8 bases and the J gene end by 0 bases; junction bases not matched to a gene: 7. This chain's CDR3 is CASGEGGIAKNIQYF. The CDR3 DNA is TGTGCCAGCGGGGAGGGAGGTATAGCCAAAAACATTCAGTACTTC.

In its sample, this clonotype was seen a few times. The chain is built from TRBV30 and TRBJ2-5; 9 bases are shared with TRBD2. V shed 8 bases and J 11 bases; nucleotides not matched to a gene: 9. This CDR3 contains 11 residues. Germline CDR1 GTSNPN, CDR2 SVGIG (reference sequence). The CDR3 region has the DNA TGTGCCCGCGGGAGGGGCCATGAGCAGTACTTC. It yields the protein CARGRGHEQYF.

This clonotype has a single count. The chain has TRBV7-9 and TRBJ2-7, with D perhaps matching TRBD1 (6 bases). Trimming removed 3 bases from V and 3 bases from J, with 12 bases in between. CDR3 length: 14 amino acids. Germline-derived CDR1 and CDR2 are SEHNR and FQNEAQ (reference sequence). CDR3 bases: TGTGCCAGCAGCTTTGCAGGGGTGGGCTACGAGCAGTACTTC. It specifies CASSFAGVGYEQYF.

The rearrangement links TRBV4-2 to TRBJ1-4; no definite D call. Germline CDR1 and CDR2: LGHNA and YNFKEQ. With 0 bases removed from V and 8 bases from J, the gap between germline ends came to 7 bases. CDR3 length: 13 amino acids. This CDR3 reads CASSQDNGEKLFF. The DNA of the CDR3 is TGTGCCAGCAGCCAAGATAACGGCGAAAAACTGTTTTTT.

The V call is TRBV7-9, the J call TRBJ2-7; D might be TRBD1 (6 bases). The germline CDR1 and CDR2 sequences are SEHNR and FQNEAQ (reference sequence). This CDR3 has 14 amino acids. With 6 bases removed from V and 1 base from J, the gap between germline ends came to 13 bases. The CDR3 DNA sequence: TGTGCCAGCAGAAGGGACATAAGATCCTACGAGCAGTACTTC. Amino acids: CASRRDIRSYEQYF.

This chain uses TRBV5-1 with TRBJ1-4; D remains unclear. V was shortened by 3 bases and J by 4 bases, with 7 bases between the two germline ends. CDR1 and CDR2 from the germline V gene are SGHRS and YFSETQ. The CDR3 is made up of 13 amino acids. The DNA for the CDR3 is TGCGCCAGCAGCTACGGTGTTAATGAAAAACTGTTTTTT. Its protein is CASSYGVNEKLFF.

The table lists this clonotype with a few counts. In DNA, the CDR3 is TGCGCCAGCAGCATACAACAGGGACAGGGTTCTGGGGCCAACGTCCTGACTTTC. It is translated as CASSIQQGQGSGANVLTF. The V gene is TRBV5-1, the J gene TRBJ2-6; 9 positions match TRBD1. Trimming removed 4 bases from V and 1 base from J; junction bases left unmatched: 9. This CDR3 contains 18 residues. The germline gives CDR1 SGHRS, CDR2 YFSETQ.

This clonotype was observed a few times. The chain couples TRBV29-1 to TRBJ2-1; 14 positions agree with TRBD2. The length of the CDR3 is 16 residues. Germline assignment: CDR1 SQVTM and CDR2 ANQGSEA. The ends lost 5 bases at V and 1 base at J; junction bases unmatched: 4. The CDR3 DNA follows: TGCAGCGTTCCCGGGACTAGCGGGAGTTCCTACAATGAGCAGTTCTTC. Translating it yields CSVPGTSGSSYNEQFF.

The J gene is TRBJ2-7, the V gene TRBV7-2, with D perhaps TRBD1 (6 bases). Germline assignment: CDR1 SGHTA and CDR2 FQGNSA. Trimming took 1 base from V and 5 from J, leaving 15 bases between them. The CDR3 is made up of 15 amino acids. The chain's CDR3 is CASSLVLGGFHEQYF. DNA for the CDR3: TGTGCCAGCAGCTTAGTCCTAGGGGGATTTCACGAGCAGTACTTC.

Only one count was recorded for this clonotype. The chain combines TRBV18 with TRBJ2-3, with D possibly TRBD1 on 5 matching bases. Per the germline V gene, CDR1 is KGHSH and CDR2 is LQKENI. The CDR3 spans 13 residues. V lost 2 bases and J 11 bases, leaving 14 bases between the germline ends. CDR3 in amino acids: CASSPELGVLQYF. The CDR3 bases are TGTGCCAGCTCACCAGAGCTAGGGGTTTTGCAGTATTTT.